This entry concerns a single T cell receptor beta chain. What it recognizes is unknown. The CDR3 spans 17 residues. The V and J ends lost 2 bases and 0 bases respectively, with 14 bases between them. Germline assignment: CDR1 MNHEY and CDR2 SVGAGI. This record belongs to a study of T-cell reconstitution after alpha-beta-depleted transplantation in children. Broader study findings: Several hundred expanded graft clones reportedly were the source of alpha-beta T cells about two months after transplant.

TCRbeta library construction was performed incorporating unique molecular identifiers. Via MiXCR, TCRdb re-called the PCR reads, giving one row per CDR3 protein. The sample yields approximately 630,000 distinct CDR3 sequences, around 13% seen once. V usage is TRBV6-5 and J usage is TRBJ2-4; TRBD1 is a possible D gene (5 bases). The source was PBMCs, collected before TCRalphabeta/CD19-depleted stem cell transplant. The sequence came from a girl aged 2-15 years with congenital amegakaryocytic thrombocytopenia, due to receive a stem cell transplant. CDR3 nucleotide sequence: TGTGCCAGCAGTTACCCCCTGACAGAAGAAGCCAAAAACATTCAGTACTTC. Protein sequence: CASSYPLTEEAKNIQYF.